These 12 T cell receptor beta chains originate from one sample sequenced in a study of response to subunit inactivated influenza vaccine. TCRdb analysed the RT-PCR reads with MiXCR anew, one entry per CDR3 protein. The sample includes roughly 500,000 distinct CDR3 sequences, around a quarter of them seen just once. These data were also reused for a study on T cells expressing NK-cell markers. That source reports: UMIs were included in TCR beta cDNA generated by 5'RACE template switching.

Source: CD4+ T cells sorted from PBMCs, taken approximately 12 days after vaccination. Every receptor here comes from a man aged 50 to 60 who received an inactivated influenza vaccine.

The CDR3 DNA reads as TGCAGTGCTAGCTCTCGGCCGCTTGAAGCTTTCTTT. It specifies CSASSRPLEAFF. V is TRBV20-1 and J is TRBJ1-1, with D unclear. Germline V gene sequence: CDR1 DFQATT, CDR2 SNEGSKA (reference sequence). Trimming took 3 bases from V and 7 from J, leaving 12 bases between them. CDR3 length: 12 residues.

The rearrangement joins TRBV28 to TRBJ1-1, with TRBD1 matching 8 bases. The CDR3 runs 18 residues. Germline loops: CDR1 MDHEN, CDR2 SYDVKM. Germline trimming cut 6 bases from V and 0 bases from J; bases unmatched to any gene: 15. The chain's CDR3 is CASSPPPGQEDLNTEAFF. CDR3 sequence (DNA): TGTGCCAGCAGCCCCCCGCCGGGACAGGAGGACTTGAACACTGAAGCTTTCTTT.

The table lists this clonotype with a few counts. The chain joins TRBV5-5 to TRBJ2-7, with 7 bases identical to TRBD1. Trimming removed 2 bases from V and 2 bases from J; junction bases left unmatched: 7. Germline V lookup: CDR1 SGHKS, CDR2 YYEKEE (reference sequence). The CDR3 is made up of 15 amino acids. CDR3 in DNA: TGTGCCAGCAGCTTCCGGGCAGGGGGTGCCTACGAGCAGTACTTC. Protein product: CASSFRAGGAYEQYF.

This chain joins TRBV20-1 and TRBJ2-1; D is possibly TRBD2 (5 bases). CDR3 length: 14 amino acids. The ends were cut back, 5 bases at V and 4 bases at J, with 15 bases in the middle. Germline V gene lookup returns CDR1 DFQATT and CDR2 SNEGSKA (reference sequence). CDR3 DNA sequence: TGCAGTGCTTCCAGTTACCGGACTTACAATGAGCAGTTCTTC. It translates to CSASSYRTYNEQFF.

The chain uses TRBV5-1 and TRBJ2-7, with no clear D. CDR1 is SGHRS and CDR2 is YFSETQ in the germline V gene. The CDR3 extends over 15 amino acids. The germline V and J ends were trimmed by 0 bases and 2 bases, with 12 bases remaining between them. This chain's CDR3 is CASSLEIIGPYEQYF. The CDR3 DNA reads as TGCGCCAGCAGCTTGGAGATCATCGGCCCCTACGAGCAGTACTTC.

The CDR3 nucleotides are TGCGCCAGCAGCTTGGGAGCGGGAGGTCGATACGAGCAGTACTTC. Amino acids: CASSLGAGGRYEQYF. This chain uses TRBV5-1 with TRBJ2-7; 9 nucleotides line up with TRBD2. CDR1 is SGHRS and CDR2 is YFSETQ in the germline V gene. The junction had 5 bases not matched to a gene; V was cut back by 0 bases and J by 4 bases. This CDR3 is 15 amino acids long.

This chain joins TRBV6-5 and TRBJ1-6; D might be TRBD1 (6 bases). Trimming cost V 2 bases and J 10 bases, with 15 bases left between them. The CDR3 is 15 residues long. CDR1 is MNHEY and CDR2 is SVGAGI in the germline V gene. CDR3 amino acids: CASSYGGRGGSPLHF. The CDR3 DNA follows: TGTGCCAGCAGTTACGGCGGCAGGGGAGGCTCACCCCTCCACTTT.

This clonotype appeared many times. The gene calls are TRBV12-3 or TRBV12-4 and TRBJ1-2; no clear D. Trimming pared 5 bases from V and 5 bases from J, leaving 12 bases between. This CDR3 has 13 residues. In DNA, the CDR3 is TGTGCCAGCAGTCTCCTGTCGGGGTATGGCTACACCTTC. Encoded protein: CASSLLSGYGYTF.

This clonotype was counted between two and nine times. V usage is TRBV11-2 and J usage is TRBJ2-7; 8 bases are shared with TRBD1. The CDR3 runs to 13 residues. The V segment lost 3 bases and the J segment 3 bases; nucleotides outside the gene matches: 1. The germline V gene encodes CDR1 SGHAT and CDR2 FQNNGV. The CDR3 coding sequence is TGTGCCAGCAGCTTGGACAGGGACTACGAGCAGTACTTC. Protein sequence: CASSLDRDYEQYF.

There are a few counts of this clonotype. The genes are TRBV15 and TRBJ2-1; 16 positions agree with TRBD2. Germline V CDR1 and CDR2: LNHNV, YYDKDF (reference sequence). This CDR3 region has 19 residues. Trimming took 5 bases from V and 2 from J; bases not matched to a gene: 9. CDR3 region: CATSGGGLAGGKPYNEQFF. In DNA, the CDR3 is TGTGCCACCAGCGGAGGGGGACTAGCGGGAGGGAAGCCCTACAATGAGCAGTTCTTC.

Only a few counts were recorded for this clonotype. V usage is TRBV11-3 and J usage is TRBJ2-1; maybe TRBD1 (6 bases). Trimming removed 3 bases from V and 9 bases from J, with 15 bases in between. CDR1 SGHNT and CDR2 YENEEA come from the germline V gene. CDR3 length: 14 residues. The CDR3 region has the DNA TGTGCCAGCAGCTTCCTCGGGGTAGGGGGTGAGCAGTTCTTC. It specifies CASSFLGVGGEQFF.

This clonotype was picked up a small number of times. The V call is TRBV4-2, the J call TRBJ2-1; D remains unclear. Per the germline V gene, CDR1 is LGHNA and CDR2 is YNFKEQ. Trimming pared 0 bases from V and 4 bases from J, leaving 7 bases between. The CDR3 is made up of 14 amino acids. In nucleotides, the CDR3 is TGTGCCAGCAGCCAAGACCGGATTTACAATGAGCAGTTCTTC. Translating it yields CASSQDRIYNEQFF.